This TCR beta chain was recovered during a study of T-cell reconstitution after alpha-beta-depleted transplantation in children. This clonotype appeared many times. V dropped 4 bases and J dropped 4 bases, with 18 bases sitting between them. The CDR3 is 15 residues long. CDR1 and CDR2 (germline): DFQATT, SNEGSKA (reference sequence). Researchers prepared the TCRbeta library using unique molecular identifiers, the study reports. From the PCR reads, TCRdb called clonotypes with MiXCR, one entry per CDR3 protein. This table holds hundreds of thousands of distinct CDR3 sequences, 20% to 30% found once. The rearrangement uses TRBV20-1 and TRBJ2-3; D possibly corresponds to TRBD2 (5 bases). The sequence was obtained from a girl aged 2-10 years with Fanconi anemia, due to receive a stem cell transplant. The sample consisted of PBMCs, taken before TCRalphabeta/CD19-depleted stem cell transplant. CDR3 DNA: TGCAGTGCTACCCAGCGGCCCCGTGGGCCAGATACGCAGTATTTT. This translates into CSATQRPRGPDTQYF.